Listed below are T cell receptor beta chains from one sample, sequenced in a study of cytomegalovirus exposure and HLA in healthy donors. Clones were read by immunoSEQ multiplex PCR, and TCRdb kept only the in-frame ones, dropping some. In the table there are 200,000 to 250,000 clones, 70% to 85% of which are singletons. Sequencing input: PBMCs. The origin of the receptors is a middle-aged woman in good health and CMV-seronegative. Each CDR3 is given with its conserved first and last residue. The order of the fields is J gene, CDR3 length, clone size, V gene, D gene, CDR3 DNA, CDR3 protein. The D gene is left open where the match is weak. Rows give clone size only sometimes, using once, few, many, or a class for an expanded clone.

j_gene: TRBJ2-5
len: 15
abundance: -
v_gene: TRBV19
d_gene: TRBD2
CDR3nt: TGTGCCAGTAGTACCGGGACTAGCGCCAGAGAGACCCAGTACTTC
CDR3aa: CASSTGTSARETQYF

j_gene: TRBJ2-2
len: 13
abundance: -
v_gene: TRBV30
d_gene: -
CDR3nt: TGTGCCTGGAGTGTTACAGGGCTCGGGGAGCTGTTTTTT
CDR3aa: CAWSVTGLGELFF

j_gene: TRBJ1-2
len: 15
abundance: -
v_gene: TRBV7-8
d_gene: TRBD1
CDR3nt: TGTGCCAGCAGCAACGTCCCGCAGGGGGCCTATGGCTACACCTTC
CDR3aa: CASSNVPQGAYGYTF

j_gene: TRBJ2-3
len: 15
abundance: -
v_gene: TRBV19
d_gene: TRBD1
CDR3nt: TGTGCCAGTAGTATCTTGGGACAGGGCTCAGATACGCAGTATTTT
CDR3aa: CASSILGQGSDTQYF

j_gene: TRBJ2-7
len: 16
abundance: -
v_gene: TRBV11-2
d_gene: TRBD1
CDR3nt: TGTGCCAGCAGCTTAGTTGAAGGGACAGGTACTAACGAGCAGTACTTC
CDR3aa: CASSLVEGTGTNEQYF

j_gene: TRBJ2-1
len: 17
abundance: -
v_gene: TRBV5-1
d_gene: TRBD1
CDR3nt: TGCGCCAGCAGCTCTCATAACTCCGGGACAGGGGCACCCCCGAAGATCTTC
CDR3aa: CASSSHNSGTGAPPKIF

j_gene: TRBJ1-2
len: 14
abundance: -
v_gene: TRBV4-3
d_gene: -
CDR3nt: TGCGCCAGCAGCCCAGCCCAGGGACTCTATGGCTACACCTTC
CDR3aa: CASSPAQGLYGYTF

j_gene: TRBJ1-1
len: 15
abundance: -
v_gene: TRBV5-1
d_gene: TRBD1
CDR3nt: TGCGCCAGCAGCTCTCTCTCGGACAGGGACACTGAAGCTTTCTTT
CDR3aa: CASSSLSDRDTEAFF

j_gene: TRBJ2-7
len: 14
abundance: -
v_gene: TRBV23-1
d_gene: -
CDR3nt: TGCGCCAGCAGTCAATCTAAATCCCGCTACGAGCAGTACTTC
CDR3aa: CASSQSKSRYEQYF

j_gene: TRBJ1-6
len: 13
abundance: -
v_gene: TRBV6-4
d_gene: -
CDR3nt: TGTGCCAGCAGTGACAGCGGTAATTCACCCCTCCACTTT
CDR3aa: CASSDSGNSPLHF

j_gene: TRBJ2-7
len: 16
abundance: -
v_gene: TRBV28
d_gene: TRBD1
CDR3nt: TGTGCCAGCAGTCCGGGACAGCCCTATCTCTCCTACGAGCAGTACTTC
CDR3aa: CASSPGQPYLSYEQYF

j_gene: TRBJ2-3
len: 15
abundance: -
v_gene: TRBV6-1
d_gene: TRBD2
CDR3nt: TGTGCCAGCAGCCTTGAGCGGGGGGGCATAGATACGCAGTATTTT
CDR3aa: CASSLERGGIDTQYF

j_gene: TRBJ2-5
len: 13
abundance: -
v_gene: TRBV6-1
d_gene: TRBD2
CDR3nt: TGTGCCGGGGGACTAGCGGTCCAAGGGGCCCAGTACTTC
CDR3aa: CAGGLAVQGAQYF

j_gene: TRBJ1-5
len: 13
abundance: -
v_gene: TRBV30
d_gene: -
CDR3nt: TGTGCCTGGGACAGCAGCCCCGAAGGACCCCAGCATTTT
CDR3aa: CAWDSSPEGPQHF

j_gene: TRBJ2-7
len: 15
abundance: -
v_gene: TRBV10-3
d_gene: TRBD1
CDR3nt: TGTGCCATCAGATCCTCCGGGACAGTCCCCTACGAGCAGTACTTC
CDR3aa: CAIRSSGTVPYEQYF

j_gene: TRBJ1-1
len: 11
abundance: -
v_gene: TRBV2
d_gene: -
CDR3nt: TGTGCCAGCATCTTCGGGGGTGAAGCTTTCTTT
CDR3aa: CASIFGGEAFF

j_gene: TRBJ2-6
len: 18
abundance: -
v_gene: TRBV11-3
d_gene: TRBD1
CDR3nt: TGTGCCAGCAGCTTAGATGGGAGACAGGGCTTTGGGGCCAACGTCCTGACTTTC
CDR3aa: CASSLDGRQGFGANVLTF

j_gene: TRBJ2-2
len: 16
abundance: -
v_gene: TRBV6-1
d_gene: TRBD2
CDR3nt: TGTGCCAGCAGTGAGGATAGCGGGGCTAACACCGGGGAGCTGTTTTTT
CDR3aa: CASSEDSGANTGELFF

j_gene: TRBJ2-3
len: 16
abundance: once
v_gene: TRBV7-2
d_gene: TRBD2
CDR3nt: TGTGCCAGCAGCTTGACTAGCGGGATGGTCGCAGATACGCAGTATTTT
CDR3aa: CASSLTSGMVADTQYF

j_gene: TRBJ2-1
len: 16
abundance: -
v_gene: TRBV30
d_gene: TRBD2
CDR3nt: TGTGCCTGGAGTCCTGGGACTAGCGGCGTTTACAATGAGCAGTTCTTC
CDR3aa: CAWSPGTSGVYNEQFF

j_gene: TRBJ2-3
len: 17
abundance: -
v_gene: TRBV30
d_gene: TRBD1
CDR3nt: TGTGCCTGGAGTGAGGGGGGGACAGGGATCCTTACAGATACGCAGTATTTT
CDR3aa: CAWSEGGTGILTDTQYF

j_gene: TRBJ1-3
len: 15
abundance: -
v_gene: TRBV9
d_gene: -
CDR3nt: TGTGCCAGCAGCCAACACCTGACAGGTGGAAACACCATATATTTT
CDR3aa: CASSQHLTGGNTIYF

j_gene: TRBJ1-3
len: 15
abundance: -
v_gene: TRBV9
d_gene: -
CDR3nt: TGTGCCAGCAGCCCTGTACAGGGTACGGGAAACACCATATATTTT
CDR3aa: CASSPVQGTGNTIYF

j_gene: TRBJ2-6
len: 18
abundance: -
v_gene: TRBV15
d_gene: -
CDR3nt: TGTGCCACCAGCGGTTGGGGGCCCACCTCCTCTGGGGCCAACGTCCTGACTTTC
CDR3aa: CATSGWGPTSSGANVLTF

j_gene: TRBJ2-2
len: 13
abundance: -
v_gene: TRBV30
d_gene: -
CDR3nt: TGTGCCTGGAGAGGGGGGGGCACCGGGGAGCTGTTTTTT
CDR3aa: CAWRGGGTGELFF

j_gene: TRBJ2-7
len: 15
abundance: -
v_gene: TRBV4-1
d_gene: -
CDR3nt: TGCGCCAGCAGCCGAGACCGGGACAACTCCTACGAGCAGTACTTC
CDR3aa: CASSRDRDNSYEQYF

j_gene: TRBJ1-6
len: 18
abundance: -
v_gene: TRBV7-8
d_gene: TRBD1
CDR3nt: TGTGCCAGCAGCTTACTAGGACAGGGGAGCTCCTATAATTCACCCCTCCACTTT
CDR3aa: CASSLLGQGSSYNSPLHF

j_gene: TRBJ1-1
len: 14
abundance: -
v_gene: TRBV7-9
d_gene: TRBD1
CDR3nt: TGTGCCAGCAGCCCGGACAGGGACAACACTGAAGCTTTCTTT
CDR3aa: CASSPDRDNTEAFF

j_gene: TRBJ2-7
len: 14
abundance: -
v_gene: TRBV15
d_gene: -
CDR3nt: TGTGCCACCAGTTCTCTGGATTCGCGGGGCGAGCAGTACTTC
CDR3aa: CATSSLDSRGEQYF

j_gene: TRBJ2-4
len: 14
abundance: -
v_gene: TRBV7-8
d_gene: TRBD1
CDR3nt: TGTGCCAGCAGCAGGGGGACAGAAGGGCGCATTCAGTACTTC
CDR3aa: CASSRGTEGRIQYF

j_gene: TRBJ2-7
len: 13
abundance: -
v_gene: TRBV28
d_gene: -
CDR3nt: TGTGCCAGCACCCGGGACTCAACCTACGAGCAGTACTTC
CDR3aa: CASTRDSTYEQYF

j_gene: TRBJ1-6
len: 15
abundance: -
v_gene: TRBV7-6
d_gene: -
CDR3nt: TGTGCCAGCAGCTTAGTAAGGGACAATTATTCACCCCTCCACTTT
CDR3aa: CASSLVRDNYSPLHF

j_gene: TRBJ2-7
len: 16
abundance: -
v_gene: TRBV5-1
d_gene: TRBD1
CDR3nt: TGCGCCAGCAGCTTAGACAGGGAATCTTTTTCCCGCGAGCAGTACTTC
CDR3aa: CASSLDRESFSREQYF

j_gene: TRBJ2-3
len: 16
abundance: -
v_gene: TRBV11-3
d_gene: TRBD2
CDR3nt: TGTGCCAGCAGCTTAGGAGGCGGGGGGGCCGTAGATACGCAGTATTTT
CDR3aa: CASSLGGGGAVDTQYF

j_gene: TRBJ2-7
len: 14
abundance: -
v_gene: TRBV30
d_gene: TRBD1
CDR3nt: TGTGCCGGGAGACAGGGCCTGGGGTCCTACGAGCAGTACTTC
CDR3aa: CAGRQGLGSYEQYF

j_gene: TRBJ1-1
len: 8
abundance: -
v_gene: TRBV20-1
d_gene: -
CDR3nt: TGCAGTGCCTCTGAAGCTTTCTTT
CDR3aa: CSASEAFF

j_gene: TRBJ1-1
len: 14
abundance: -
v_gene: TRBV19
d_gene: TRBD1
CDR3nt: TGTGCCAGTAGTATCGCGGGACAGGGGACCGAAGCTTTCTTT
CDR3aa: CASSIAGQGTEAFF

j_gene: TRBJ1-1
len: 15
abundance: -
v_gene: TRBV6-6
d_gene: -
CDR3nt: TGTGCCAGCAGCACCCGGGGGACCATGAACACTGAAGCTTTCTTT
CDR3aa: CASSTRGTMNTEAFF

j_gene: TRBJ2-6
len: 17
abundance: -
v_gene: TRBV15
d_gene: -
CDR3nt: TGTGCCACCAGCAGAGAACTGGCGGGCGCTGGGGCCAACGTCCTGACTTTC
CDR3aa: CATSRELAGAGANVLTF

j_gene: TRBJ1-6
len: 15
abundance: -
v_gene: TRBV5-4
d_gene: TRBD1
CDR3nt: TGTGCCAGCAGCGGGACAGGGGGCTTAAATTCACCCCTCCACTTT
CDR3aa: CASSGTGGLNSPLHF

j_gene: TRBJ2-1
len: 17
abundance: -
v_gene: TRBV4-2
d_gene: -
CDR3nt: TGTGCCAGCAGCCCAGCCAGTCATGCAGGGAAAGGTGGTGAGCAGTTCTTC
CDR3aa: CASSPASHAGKGGEQFF

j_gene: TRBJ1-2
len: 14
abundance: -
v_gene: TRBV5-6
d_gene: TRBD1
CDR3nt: TGTGCCAGCAGCTGGCCCGGGACAGGGGTCGGCTACACCTTC
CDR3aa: CASSWPGTGVGYTF

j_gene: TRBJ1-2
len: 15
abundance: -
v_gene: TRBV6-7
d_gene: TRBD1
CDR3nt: TGTGCCAGCAGTTACTGGACAGGGAATAGGTATGGCTACACCTTC
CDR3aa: CASSYWTGNRYGYTF

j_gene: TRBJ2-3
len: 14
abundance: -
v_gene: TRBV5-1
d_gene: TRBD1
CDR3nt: TGCGCCACCAAGAGACAGGGCGGCACAGATACGCAGTATTTT
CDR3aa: CATKRQGGTDTQYF

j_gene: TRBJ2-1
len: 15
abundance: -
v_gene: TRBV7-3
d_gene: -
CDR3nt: TGTGCCAGCAGCCCCATGGACAGTCTCTACAATGAGCAGTTCTTC
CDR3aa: CASSPMDSLYNEQFF